Presented here are 19 T cell receptor beta chains from one specimen sequenced in a study of T cell clonality in common variable immunodeficiency. Their specific antigens are unknown. TCRdb's copy holds only in-frame clones and misses some; the assay was immunoSEQ multiplex PCR. The sample offers roughly 34,000 clones and no singletons, the top ten holding around 6.9%. Study-level findings and limits: Reportedly, TCR beta sequences from common variable immunodeficiency showed fewer deletions and N-nucleotide insertions.

The sample taken for sequencing was peripheral blood mononuclear cells. The receptor source for this set is a human donor with common variable immunodeficiency.

This clone was seen at least ten times. The CDR3 end falls 3 residues outside the read, so it is completed with the germline J gene. This chain links TRBV20-1 with TRBJ2-2, with 10 nucleotides matching TRBD2. The trim removed 4 bases at V and 5 bases at J, leaving 4 bases unmatched. The CDR3 consists of 14 residues. CDR1 and CDR2 (germline): DFQATT, SNEGSKA (reference sequence). The part of the CDR3 DNA that was read is TGCAGTGCTATGGAGACTAGCGGGACCGGGGAG. Residues: CSAMETSGTGE. The complete CDR3 reads CSAMETSGTGELFF.

This clone occurred many times. The CDR3 reads CASSLRTGNSPLHF. The part of the CDR3 DNA that was read is TGTGCCAGCAGCTTACGCACAGGCAATTCACCC. The chain carries TRBV11-2 and TRBJ1-6; D is perhaps TRBD1 (5 bases). The missing CDR3 end, 3 residues past where the read stops, is filled in from the germline J gene. The CDR3 is 14 amino acids. Germline V gene lookup returns CDR1 SGHAT and CDR2 FQNNGV. Trimming removed 2 bases from V and 7 bases from J, with 9 bases in between. Together with reference TRBV11-2 and TRBJ1-6, the CDR3 gives the full variable domain: EAGVAQSPRYKIIEKRQSVAFWCNPISGHATLYWYQQILGQGPKLLIQFQNNGVVDDSQLPKDRFSAERLKGVDSTLKIQPAKLEDSAVYLCASSLRTGNSPLHFGNGTRLTVT.

This clone was detected only a few times. The read ends 3 residues before the CDR3 terminus; that terminus is restored from the germline J gene. The chain uses TRBV11-2 and TRBJ2-5; TRBD2 matches at 8 bases. Trimming at V came to 4 bases and at J to 5 bases, leaving 9 bases not matched to a gene. Germline CDR1 reads SGHAT; CDR2 reads FQNNGV. The CDR3 has 15 amino acids. The CDR3 bases that were read are TGTGCCAGCAGCTCCCAAGCGGGAGTTTTGGAGACC. This encodes CASSSQAGVLET. The full CDR3 protein is CASSSQAGVLETQYF.

A remark on this clone: Read data end 3 residues before the CDR3 end; the end is taken from the germline J gene. The rearrangement uses TRBV7-6 and TRBJ2-3, with D unresolved. V was shortened by 5 bases and J by 1 base, with 16 bases between the two germline ends. Germline CDR1 and CDR2: SGHVS and FNYEAQ. This CDR3 is 16 amino acids long. CDR3 in amino acids: CASSPRSVSGTDTQYF. The CDR3 DNA, read in part, is TGTGCCAGCAGCCCGAGAAGCGTCTCGGGCACAGATACG.

As concerns this clone: The DNA ends 3 residues before the CDR3 does, and the rest of the CDR3 is filled in from the germline J gene. The chain has TRBV7-8 and TRBJ2-7, with D possibly being TRBD2 (5 bases). The V end was cut by 3 bases, the J end by 0 bases, with 12 bases between. Looked up from germline, CDR1 is SGHVS and CDR2 is FQNEAQ. The CDR3 spans 15 residues. The CDR3 bases that were read are TGTGCCAGCAGCTTGGAGAGCGGTTCCTCCTACGAG. It codes for CASSLESGSSYE. The full CDR3 sequence reads CASSLESGSSYEQYF.

There are a few counts of this clone. The sequence runs out 3 residues before the end of the CDR3; the remainder is reconstructed from the germline J gene. The V gene is TRBV30, the J gene TRBJ2-3; the match to TRBD1 covers 7 bases. The length of the CDR3 is 15 residues. Germline trimming cut 2 bases from V and 1 base from J; bases unmatched to any gene: 6. The V gene's germline CDR1 is GTSNPN and CDR2 SVGIG (reference sequence). CDR3: CAWSLTGVRTDTQYF. The sequenced part of the CDR3 DNA is TGTGCCTGGAGTCTCACAGGGGTCCGCACAGATACG.

Within the sample, this clone is medium-sized (0.01 to 0.1%). Read coverage stops 3 residues before the CDR3 terminus; the germline J gene supplies the remainder. This rearrangement joins TRBV12-5 to TRBJ1-5; D is possibly TRBD1 (6 bases). CDR3 length: 14 residues. The V gene's germline CDR1 is LGHNT and CDR2 FRNRAP. With 1 base removed from V and 8 bases from J, the gap between germline ends came to 12 bases. The DNA read from the CDR3 is TGTGCTAGTGGTTTGGACAGGGTTGGTAAGCCC. Amino acid sequence: CASGLDRVGKP. The entire CDR3 reads CASGLDRVGKPQHF. Based on the CDR3 plus reference TRBV12-5 and TRBJ1-5, the full variable domain is DARVTQTPRHKVTEMGQEVTMRCQPILGHNTVFWYRQTMMQGLELLAYFRNRAPLDDSGMPKDRFSAEMPDATLATLKIQPSEPRDSAVYFCASGLDRVGKPQHFGDGTRLSIL.

This clone appeared a few times. The observed sequence ends 3 residues before the CDR3 terminus, with the missing tail filled in from the germline J gene. The V call is TRBV7-9, the J call TRBJ1-2, with 7 positions matching TRBD1. Germline assignment: CDR1 SEHNR and CDR2 FQNEAQ (reference sequence). CDR3 length: 15 residues. Trimming removed 5 bases from V and 2 bases from J; junction bases left unmatched: 8. The CDR3 protein is CASSGTGTDNYGYTF. The CDR3 DNA, read in part, is TGTGCCAGCAGCGGAACCGGGACAGACAACTATGGC.

On this clone itself: The read ends 3 residues shy of where the CDR3 ends; the end is completed using the germline J gene. The chain uses TRBV7-3 and TRBJ2-1, with 8 bases fitting TRBD1. CDR3 length equals 14 residues. The V and J ends lost 5 bases and 5 bases, in that order; junction bases with no gene match: 5. Per the germline V gene, CDR1 is SGHTA and CDR2 is FQGTGA. The sequenced CDR3 bases are TGTGCCAGCAGCCTGGGACAGGTGAACAATGAG. This encodes CASSLGQVNNE. The complete CDR3 sequence is CASSLGQVNNEQFF.

By share, this clone ranks as medium-sized. The read falls 3 residues short of the CDR3 end, and the missing part is taken from the germline J gene. V and J are TRBV14 and TRBJ2-3; 9 positions match TRBD2. Germline CDR1 is SGHDN and CDR2 is FVKESK. The CDR3 is made up of 13 amino acids. After removal of 5 bases from V and 6 bases from J, the junction contained 3 bases not matched to a gene. CDR3 loop: CASSVGTSDTQYF. The covered CDR3 bases are TGTGCCAGCAGCGTAGGGACTAGCGATACG.

This clone showed up many times. The sequenced CDR3 bases are TGTGCCAGCTCACCACCGGGGCTAGTGGCGGGGAAGACCGGGGAG. It translates to CASSPPGLVAGKTGE. The full CDR3 is CASSPPGLVAGKTGELFF. This chain connects TRBV18 to TRBJ2-2; possible D gene TRBD2, 6 bases. Read sequence stops 3 residues before the CDR3 end, and the germline J gene provides the missing end. Germline CDR1 reads KGHSH; CDR2 reads LQKENI. The CDR3 length is 18 residues. V lost 0 bases and J 5 bases, leaving 19 bases between the germline ends.

This clone was detected ten times or more. The CDR3 is cut off 3 residues early in the read; its end comes from the germline J gene. The V gene is TRBV28, the J gene TRBJ2-5; D might be TRBD2 (7 bases). Trimming shortened V by 4 bases and J by 4 bases, and 10 bases separated the two germline ends. Germline V lookup: CDR1 MDHEN, CDR2 SYDVKM. CDR3 length equals 13 residues. CDR3 DNA (partial): TGTGCCAGCAGTTCGGGGGGCGTAGAGACC. This translates into CASSSGGVET. The entire CDR3 protein is CASSSGGVETQYF.

This clone is categorized as medium-sized. The sequence runs out 3 residues before the end of the CDR3; the remainder is reconstructed from the germline J gene. The chain carries TRBV7-8 and TRBJ1-5; D gene uncertain. Germline V lookup: CDR1 SGHVS, CDR2 FQNEAQ. Trimming stripped 5 bases from V and 3 bases from J, with 5 bases between. This CDR3 has 12 residues. CDR3 bases read: TGTGCCAGCAGCCTCTACAATCAGCCC. It is translated as CASSLYNQP. The whole CDR3 reads CASSLYNQPQHF.

On this clone: The read comes to an end 3 residues before the CDR3 does, leaving the germline J gene to fill in the end. This rearrangement joins TRBV7-9 to TRBJ1-4; 11 bases map to TRBD1. Germline V gene data show CDR1 as SEHNR and CDR2 as FQNEAQ (reference sequence). J was trimmed by 7 bases and V by 5 bases; bases with no gene match: 6. The CDR3 runs 15 residues. The CDR3 sequence is CASSPGQGAGEKLFF. The sequenced CDR3 bases are TGTGCCAGCAGCCCTGGACAGGGGGCAGGTGAAAAA.

This clone was recorded many times. The CDR3 is CASSLGDSWNQPQHF. The sequenced part of the CDR3 DNA is TGTGCCAGCAGCTTAGGGGACAGTTGGAATCAGCCC. This chain links TRBV11-3 with TRBJ1-5, with 7 bases fitting TRBD1. Coverage ceases 3 residues before the CDR3 finishes, and the germline J gene fills in the end. Germline V lookup: CDR1 SGHNT, CDR2 YENEEA. This CDR3 is 15 amino acids long. The V gene end was trimmed by 1 base and the J gene end by 4 bases; junction bases not matched to a gene: 4.

This clone was observed many times. The read finishes 3 residues shy of the CDR3 end, and the germline J gene is used to complete it. The chain recombines TRBV2 with TRBJ1-5, with TRBD1 identical over 9 bases. V lost 4 bases to trimming and J lost 6 bases; unmatched junction nucleotides: 4. The CDR3 totals 14 residues. In germline, CDR1 is SNHLY, CDR2 FYNNEI. CDR3 bases read: TGTGCCAGCAGTGGGACAGGGGTAGCTCAGCCC. This sequence encodes CASSGTGVAQP. The entire CDR3 protein reads CASSGTGVAQPQHF.

Regarding this clone: The sequenced fragment ends 3 residues before the CDR3 boundary, so the rest is inferred from the germline J gene. This chain links TRBV11-3 with TRBJ2-7; maybe TRBD2 (6 bases). V dropped 5 bases and J dropped 6 bases, with 14 bases sitting between them. In germline, CDR1 is SGHNT, CDR2 YENEEA. The CDR3 sequence is 13 residues long. The CDR3 is CASSPAGSSEQYF. The DNA read from the CDR3 is TGTGCCAGCAGCCCGGCGGGGAGTAGCGAG.

Only a few counts were recorded for this clone. Sequencing ends 3 residues short of the CDR3 end; the germline J gene provides the rest. This chain connects TRBV7-7 to TRBJ2-1, with 10 bases lining up with TRBD2. J lost 0 bases, V lost 1 base, and 6 bases had no gene match. The CDR3 length is 18 residues. The V gene's germline CDR1 is SSHAT and CDR2 FNYEAQ (reference sequence). Partial CDR3 DNA: TGTGCCAGCAGCTTAGAGCCTAGCGGGGGTAGCTCCTACAATGAG. Protein: CASSLEPSGGSSYNE. The whole CDR3 protein reads CASSLEPSGGSSYNEQFF.

This clone has a count of ten or more. Just one base apart from a much larger clone, this may be a read error. The read gets to within 3 residues of the CDR3 end, and the germline J gene fills in the rest. V usage is TRBV7-3 and J usage is TRBJ1-6; D is perhaps TRBD1 (5 bases). Deletions cut 2 bases from V and 9 bases from J, with 14 bases between. Germline CDR1 and CDR2: SGHTA and FQGTGA. The CDR3 has 15 residues. The chain's CDR3 is CASSLDVQGSSPLHF. Incomplete CDR3 DNA: TGTGCCAGCAGCTTAGACGTGCAGGGCTCTTCACCC.